These 30 T cell receptor beta chains originate from one sample sequenced in a study of blood T cell repertoires in COVID-19 (dated by TCRdb to about 2020). The method was the immunoSEQ multiplex PCR assay. Not all clones reach the TCRdb copy of this immuneACCESS table, which keeps in-frame sequences only. Checked studies attribute under half of the gap to unresolved V genes and leave the rest unexplained. Within this sample are some 210,000 clones, with just under 85% of them counted one time only. The ten largest clones represent roughly 7.6% of the sample. The sample taken for sequencing was peripheral blood. Receptors were obtained from a woman aged 45 to 65 with active or convalescent COVID-19.

J is TRBJ1-6 and V is TRBV5-1, with D maybe TRBD1 (6 bases). Trimming cost V 1 base and J 7 bases, with 9 bases left between them. There are 14 residues in the CDR3. The V gene's germline CDR1 is SGHRS and CDR2 YFSETQ. The chain's CDR3 is CASSLQDSNSPLHF. For the CDR3, the DNA is TGCGCCAGCAGCTTGCAGGACAGCAATTCACCCCTCCACTTT. Combining the CDR3 with reference TRBV5-1 and TRBJ1-6 gives the whole variable domain KAGVTQTPRYLIKTRGQQVTLSCSPISGHRSVSWYQQTPGQGLQFLFEYFSETQRNKGNFPGRFSGRQFSNSRSEMNVSTLELGDSALYLCASSLQDSNSPLHFGNGTRLTVT.

V is TRBV6-4 and J is TRBJ2-2, with TRBD2 matching over 7 bases. V trimming: 5 bases; J trimming: 5 bases; junction bases outside the gene matches: 8. CDR1 and CDR2 from the germline V gene are MRHNA and SNTAGT. The length of the CDR3 is 15 residues. The CDR3 region is CASSPGGRQTGELFF. Written as DNA, the CDR3 is TGTGCCAGCAGTCCGGGAGGACGTCAAACCGGGGAGCTGTTTTTT.

The chain joins TRBV4-2 to TRBJ1-6; tentative D call: TRBD1 (6 bases). Trimming removed 0 bases from V and 4 bases from J, with 16 bases in between. The CDR3 runs to 18 residues. CDR1 LGHNA and CDR2 YNFKEQ come from the germline V gene. Here the CDR3 DNA reads TGTGCCAGCAGCCAAGATTTGGTGGTCAGGGGATATAATTCACCCCTCCACTTT. Its translation is CASSQDLVVRGYNSPLHF.

The chain recombines TRBV25-1 with TRBJ1-1, with TRBD1 as a possible D gene (5 bases). This CDR3 spans 15 amino acids. Trimming took off 4 bases at V and 0 bases at J, with 12 bases between the two ends. Per the germline V gene, CDR1 is MGHDK and CDR2 is SYGVNS. For the CDR3, the DNA is TGTGCCAGCAGTGGAAGACAGCCCATGAACACTGAAGCTTTCTTT. Protein: CASSGRQPMNTEAFF.

The chain employs TRBV18 and TRBJ2-3; 11 bases match TRBD1. The ends lost 2 bases at V and 3 bases at J; junction bases unmatched: 7. The germline CDR1 and CDR2 sequences are KGHSH and LQKENI. This CDR3 comprises 17 residues. CDR3 sequence (DNA): TGTGCCAGCTCACCAAGGACAGGGGGCGCCTGGACAGATACGCAGTATTTT. As protein: CASSPRTGGAWTDTQYF.

The J gene is TRBJ2-3, the V gene TRBV10-2, with D perhaps TRBD2 (5 bases). In germline, CDR1 is WSHSY, CDR2 SAAADI. CDR3 length equals 13 residues. With 3 bases removed from V and 6 bases from J, the gap between germline ends came to 10 bases. The CDR3 loop reads CASSDRGVDTQYF. In DNA, the CDR3 is TGCGCCAGCAGTGATCGGGGTGTGGATACGCAGTATTTT.

The chain carries TRBV5-4 and TRBJ1-1; TRBD1 might be the D (5 bases). V dropped 2 bases and J dropped 3 bases, with 11 bases sitting between them. The length of the CDR3 is 14 residues. In germline, CDR1 is SGHNT, CDR2 YYREEE (reference sequence). The CDR3, as DNA: TGTGCCAGCAGCTTTCTCGGCAGGGACACTGAAGCTTTCTTT. It translates to CASSFLGRDTEAFF.

This clone has just one count. V is TRBV7-9 and J is TRBJ1-2; 8 bases line up with TRBD1. V lost 3 bases and J lost 1; bases outside the gene matches: 7. The CDR3 extends over 16 amino acids. The germline V gene has CDR1 SEHNR and CDR2 FQNEAQ (reference sequence). CDR3 DNA sequence: TGTGCCAGCAGCTTGGCCGGGACAGGCCTTAACTATGGCTACACCTTC. This encodes CASSLAGTGLNYGYTF.

The chain uses TRBV10-3 and TRBJ2-6, with D perhaps TRBD2 (6 bases). Looked up from germline, CDR1 is ENHRY and CDR2 is SYGVKD. This CDR3 has 18 amino acids. With 5 bases removed from V and 2 bases from J, the gap between germline ends came to 19 bases. The CDR3 reads CAISFPSGTLPGANVLTF. The CDR3 DNA is TGTGCCATCAGTTTCCCATCCGGGACTCTCCCTGGGGCCAACGTCCTGACTTTC.

This sequence joins TRBV6-4 and TRBJ1-2, with 8 bases identical to TRBD1. Germline CDR1 is MRHNA and CDR2 is SNTAGT. The CDR3 extends over 15 amino acids. The junction had 4 bases not matched to a gene; V was cut back by 0 bases and J by 4 bases. The CDR3 DNA reads TGTGCCAGCAGTGACTCGGGGACAGGCCTCTATGGCTACACCTTC. Residues: CASSDSGTGLYGYTF.

The J gene is TRBJ2-7, the V gene TRBV5-1, with a weak D call TRBD2 (7 bases). V gave up 3 bases and J gave up 3 bases, with 16 bases separating them. This CDR3 is built from 15 residues. Per germline, CDR1 SGHRS and CDR2 YFSETQ. CDR3 DNA sequence: TGCGCCAGCAGCTCCAGGGGAGGGGTTATCTACGAGCAGTACTTC. Its protein product is CASSSRGGVIYEQYF. Full variable domain (missing parts from reference TRBV5-1 and TRBJ2-7): KAGVTQTPRYLIKTRGQQVTLSCSPISGHRSVSWYQQTPGQGLQFLFEYFSETQRNKGNFPGRFSGRQFSNSRSEMNVSTLELGDSALYLCASSSRGGVIYEQYFGPGTRLTVT.

In DNA, the CDR3 is TGTGCCAGCAGCCAAACGCAGGGTTCCACAGATACGCAGTATTTT. It codes for CASSQTQGSTDTQYF. V and J are TRBV5-4 and TRBJ2-3, with D tentatively TRBD1 (5 bases). Germline values: CDR1 SGHNT, CDR2 YYREEE (reference sequence). V gave up 4 bases and J gave up 2 bases, with 14 bases separating them. This CDR3 region has 15 residues. Drawing the rest from reference TRBV5-4 and TRBJ2-3, the complete variable domain is ETGVTQSPTHLIKTRGQQVTLRCSSQSGHNTVSWYQQALGQGPQFIFQYYREEENGRGNFPPRFSGLQFPNYSSELNVNALELDDSALYLCASSQTQGSTDTQYFGPGTRLTVL.

This sequence joins TRBV27 and TRBJ1-6; 10 bases are a match to TRBD1. Trimming removed 5 bases from V and 9 bases from J; junction bases left unmatched: 4. From germline, CDR1 is MNHEY and CDR2 SMNVEV (reference sequence). This CDR3 is 14 amino acids long. The CDR3 nucleotides read TGTGCCAGCAGTCGGGACAGGGGCTCTTCACCCCTCCACTTT. It encodes CASSRDRGSSPLHF.

The rearrangement joins TRBV5-1 to TRBJ1-3; possible D gene TRBD1, 6 bases. This CDR3 has 14 amino acids. V gave up 4 bases and J gave up 0 bases, with 8 bases separating them. CDR1 SGHRS and CDR2 YFSETQ come from the germline V gene. CDR3 sequence: CASSGGLSGNTIYF. The DNA of the CDR3 is TGCGCCAGCAGCGGGGGCCTCTCTGGAAACACCATATATTTT.

The rearrangement uses TRBV25-1 and TRBJ1-3, with 11 bases identical to TRBD1. This CDR3 is built from 18 residues. Germline CDR1 and CDR2: MGHDK and SYGVNS. The V and J ends lost 9 bases and 3 bases, in that order; junction bases with no gene match: 16. The CDR3 protein is CAREVEDRGPSVGNTIYF. As DNA, the CDR3 is TGTGCCAGGGAAGTAGAGGACAGGGGGCCATCTGTTGGAAACACCATATATTTT.

The chain links TRBV6-5 to TRBJ1-2; D is possibly TRBD1 (5 bases). Trimming removed 4 bases at V and 8 bases at J, with 11 bases between. Looked up from germline, CDR1 is MNHEY and CDR2 is SVGAGI. This CDR3 is 12 amino acids long. The CDR3 protein is CASSLPSGGYTF. DNA of the CDR3: TGTGCCAGCAGTTTACCCTCAGGGGGCTACACCTTC.

This chain joins TRBV5-6 and TRBJ1-1, with D perhaps TRBD1 (6 bases). The germline V and J ends were trimmed by 4 bases and 1 base, with 17 bases remaining between them. CDR1 and CDR2 (germline): SGHDT, YYEEEE. This CDR3 spans 16 amino acids. CDR3 DNA sequence: TGTGCCAGCAGCCGCCGGGACAATAGTAAGAACACTGAAGCTTTCTTT. Its protein is CASSRRDNSKNTEAFF.

This clone was seen more than once but under ten times. Other DNA sequences within the sample encode an identical CDR3. J is TRBJ2-1 and V is TRBV6-5, with a weak D call TRBD1 (6 bases). The CDR3 contains 15 residues. Trimming left V 3 bases short and J 1 base short, with 10 bases between. Germline lookup yields CDR1 MNHEY and CDR2 SVGAGI. The CDR3 region is CASSYGRGSYNEQFF. The CDR3 region has the DNA TGTGCCAGCAGTTATGGCAGGGGATCCTACAATGAGCAGTTCTTC.

This clone was detected only a few times. The chain couples TRBV2 to TRBJ1-1; possible D gene TRBD1, 5 bases. The CDR3 is 15 residues long. V gave up 8 bases and J gave up 4 bases, with 20 bases separating them. Per the germline V gene, CDR1 is SNHLY and CDR2 is FYNNEI. CDR3 nucleotides: TGTGCCAGCGGGAAGGAGAGGGGAGGAAGCACTGAAGCTTTCTTT. This gives the protein CASGKERGGSTEAFF.

DNA of the CDR3: TGTGCCAGCAGCTTTTCTTGGTCTCTACTCACCGGGGAGCTGTTTTTT. This gives the protein CASSFSWSLLTGELFF. This chain links TRBV5-5 with TRBJ2-2; D gene uncertain. The CDR3 extends over 16 amino acids. The V and J ends lost 2 bases and 4 bases respectively, with 15 bases between them. Germline CDR1 SGHKS, CDR2 YYEKEE (reference sequence).

The chain combines TRBV11-2 with TRBJ1-3; D not certain. The V end lost 7 bases, the J end lost 4 bases, and 5 bases lay between the germline ends. CDR3 length equals 11 residues. Germline-derived CDR1 and CDR2 are SGHAT and FQNNGV. The CDR3 region is CASTRGNTIYF. CDR3 DNA sequence: TGTGCCAGCACCCGGGGAAACACCATATATTTT.

This chain connects TRBV5-4 to TRBJ2-1, with 12 bases that match TRBD2. CDR1 and CDR2 (germline): SGHNT, YYREEE (reference sequence). This CDR3 contains 18 residues. Germline trimming cut 0 bases from V and 9 bases from J; bases unmatched to any gene: 13. Here the CDR3 DNA reads TGTGCCAGCAGCTTGGCCTTCTCGACTAGCGGGAGTTGGGGTGAGCAGTTCTTC. Translation: CASSLAFSTSGSWGEQFF. Supplemented by reference TRBV5-4 and TRBJ2-1, the full variable domain reads ETGVTQSPTHLIKTRGQQVTLRCSSQSGHNTVSWYQQALGQGPQFIFQYYREEENGRGNFPPRFSGLQFPNYSSELNVNALELDDSALYLCASSLAFSTSGSWGEQFFGPGTRLTVL.

The chain has TRBV5-6 and TRBJ2-4, with a weak D call TRBD2 (5 bases). This CDR3 region has 14 residues. Germline V lookup: CDR1 SGHDT, CDR2 YYEEEE. V was pared by 4 bases and J by 8 bases, with 16 bases between. CDR3 amino acids: CASSKEDLGDIQYF. As DNA, the CDR3 is TGTGCCAGCAGCAAAGAGGACCTCGGGGACATTCAGTACTTC.

This chain connects TRBV19 to TRBJ2-1; D not resolved. The CDR3 consists of 13 residues. V lost 2 bases and J lost 8, with 10 bases in between. The V gene's germline CDR1 is LNHDA and CDR2 SQIVND (reference sequence). CDR3 coding DNA: TGTGCCAGTAGTATAAGTGGGCCATATGAGCAGTTCTTC. Its protein is CASSISGPYEQFF.

The chain links TRBV28 to TRBJ1-4, with D uncertain. CDR1 is MDHEN, CDR2 SYDVKM, per germline. This CDR3 is 14 amino acids long. The CDR3 nucleotides read TGTGTCGCGGGGAGTCAAGAAGATAATGAAAAACTGTTTTTT. Translation gives CVAGSQEDNEKLFF.

This rearrangement joins TRBV20-1 to TRBJ1-6, with D perhaps TRBD1 (6 bases). Germline V gene sequence: CDR1 DFQATT, CDR2 SNEGSKA (reference sequence). The CDR3 is 16 residues long. V lost 3 bases, J lost 4 bases, and 16 bases lay in between. This chain's CDR3 is CSASSFQGSYNSPLHF. The CDR3 bases are TGCAGTGCTAGTTCTTTTCAGGGGTCTTATAATTCACCCCTCCACTTT.

V is TRBV5-1 and J is TRBJ2-2; D ambiguous. Germline V gene data show CDR1 as SGHRS and CDR2 as YFSETQ. The CDR3 is made up of 15 amino acids. V gave up 4 bases and J gave up 5 bases, with 15 bases separating them. The CDR3 is CASSHATQTTGELFF. The DNA for the CDR3 is TGCGCCAGCAGCCACGCAACACAAACGACCGGGGAGCTGTTTTTT.

This chain uses TRBV28 with TRBJ1-2, with D uncertain. The CDR3 is made up of 16 amino acids. The germline gives CDR1 MDHEN, CDR2 SYDVKM. Trimming pared 5 bases from V and 4 bases from J, leaving 20 bases between. The CDR3 DNA sequence: TGTGCCAGCAGTCAGCCCGAGGAGCGTGGAGGCTATGGCTACACCTTC. Encoded protein: CASSQPEERGGYGYTF.

J is TRBJ2-2 and V is TRBV2; 9 nucleotides agree with TRBD2. The CDR3 spans 15 residues. CDR1 and CDR2 from the germline V gene are SNHLY and FYNNEI. With 3 bases clipped from V and 5 bases from J, the junction kept 4 bases outside the gene matches. CDR3 nucleotide sequence: TGTGCCAGCAGTGATGGGCTAGCGGGGACCGGGGAGCTGTTTTTT. Translation: CASSDGLAGTGELFF. The full variable domain, rest sourced from reference TRBV2 and TRBJ2-2, is EPEVTQTPSHQVTQMGQEVILRCVPISNHLYFYWYRQILGQKVEFLVSFYNNEISEKSEIFDDQFSVERPDGSNFTLKIRSTKLEDSAMYFCASSDGLAGTGELFFGEGSRLTVL.

The chain recombines TRBV15 with TRBJ1-1; 9 bases align to TRBD1. The CDR3 totals 19 residues. J lost 6 bases, V lost 7 bases, and 24 bases had no gene match. Germline CDR1 reads LNHNV; CDR2 reads YYDKDF (reference sequence). CDR3: CATKNYYGRTGDYLAEAFF. The DNA for the CDR3 is TGTGCCACCAAAAACTACTATGGGAGGACAGGGGATTATTTGGCTGAAGCTTTCTTT.